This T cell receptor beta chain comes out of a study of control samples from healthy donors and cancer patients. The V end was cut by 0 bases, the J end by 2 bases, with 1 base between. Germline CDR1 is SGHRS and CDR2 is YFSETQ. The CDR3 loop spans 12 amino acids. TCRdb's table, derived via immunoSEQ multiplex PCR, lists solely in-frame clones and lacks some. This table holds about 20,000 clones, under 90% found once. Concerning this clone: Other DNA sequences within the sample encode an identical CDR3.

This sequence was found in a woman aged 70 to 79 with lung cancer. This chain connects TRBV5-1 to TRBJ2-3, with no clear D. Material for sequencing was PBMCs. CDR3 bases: TGCGCCAGCAGCTTGGCCACAGATACGCAGTATTTT. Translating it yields CASSLATDTQYF.